This T cell receptor beta chain was captured by sequencing in a study of OX40 agonist ivuxolimab in advanced cancers. In the study overall: Across the patients, intravenous ivuxolimab was delivered every 2 weeks at 0.01 to 10 mg/kg.

With 3 bases removed from V and 2 bases from J, the gap between germline ends came to 13 bases. Per germline, CDR1 LGHNA and CDR2 YNFKEQ. The CDR3 has 15 amino acids. Assay: immunoSEQ multiplex PCR; the TCRdb copy retains only in-frame clones and omits some. The sample records about 91,000 clones, 80% to 85% being singletons. The starting material was CD4+ or CD8+ T cells sorted from blood, obtained in a trial of the OX40 agonist ivuxolimab. The sequence came from an adult with an advanced solid tumor such as melanoma, head and neck, liver or kidney cancer. The chain joins TRBV4-2 to TRBJ2-5; D gene uncertain. As DNA, the CDR3 is TGTGCCAGCAGCCATGTTAAGGTGGTACAAGAGACCCAGTACTTC. Translated: CASSHVKVVQETQYF.